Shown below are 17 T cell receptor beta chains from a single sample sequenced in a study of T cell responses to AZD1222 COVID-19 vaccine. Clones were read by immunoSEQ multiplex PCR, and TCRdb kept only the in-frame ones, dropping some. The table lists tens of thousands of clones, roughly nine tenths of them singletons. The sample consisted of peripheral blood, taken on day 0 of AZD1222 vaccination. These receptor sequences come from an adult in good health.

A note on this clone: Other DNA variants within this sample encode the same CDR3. The CDR3, as DNA: TGTGCCAGCAGTTACTCAGACAGTTACGAGCAGTACTTC. The encoded protein is CASSYSDSYEQYF. The chain has TRBV6-5 and TRBJ2-7; weak D call: TRBD1 (5 bases). Trimming took off 0 bases at V and 4 bases at J, with 7 bases between the two ends. The V gene's germline CDR1 is MNHEY and CDR2 SVGAGI. The CDR3 runs 13 residues.

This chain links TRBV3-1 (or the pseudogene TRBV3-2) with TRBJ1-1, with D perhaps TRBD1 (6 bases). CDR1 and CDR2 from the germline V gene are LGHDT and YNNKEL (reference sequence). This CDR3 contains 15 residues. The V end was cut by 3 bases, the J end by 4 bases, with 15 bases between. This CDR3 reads CASSHIYRAATEAFF. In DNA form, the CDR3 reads TGTGCCAGCAGCCATATCTACAGGGCGGCCACTGAAGCTTTCTTT.

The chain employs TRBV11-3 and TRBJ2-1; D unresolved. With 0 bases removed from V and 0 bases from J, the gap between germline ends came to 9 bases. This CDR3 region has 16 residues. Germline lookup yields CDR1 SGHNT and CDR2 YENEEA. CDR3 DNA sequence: TGTGCCAGCAGCTTAGAATCAAGTAGCTCCTACAATGAGCAGTTCTTC. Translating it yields CASSLESSSSYNEQFF.

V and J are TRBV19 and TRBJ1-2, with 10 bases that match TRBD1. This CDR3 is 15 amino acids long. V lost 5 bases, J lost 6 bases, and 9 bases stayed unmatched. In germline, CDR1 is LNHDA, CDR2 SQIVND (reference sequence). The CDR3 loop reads CASSPRDRGTDGYTF. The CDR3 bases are TGTGCCAGTAGTCCCCGGGACAGGGGCACGGATGGCTACACCTTC.

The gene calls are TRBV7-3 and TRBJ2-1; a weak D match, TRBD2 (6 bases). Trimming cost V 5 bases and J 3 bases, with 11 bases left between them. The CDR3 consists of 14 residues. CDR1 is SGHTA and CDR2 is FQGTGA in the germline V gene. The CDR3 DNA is TGTGCCAGCAGCGCCGCCGGGGGCTACAATGAGCAGTTCTTC. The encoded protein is CASSAAGGYNEQFF.

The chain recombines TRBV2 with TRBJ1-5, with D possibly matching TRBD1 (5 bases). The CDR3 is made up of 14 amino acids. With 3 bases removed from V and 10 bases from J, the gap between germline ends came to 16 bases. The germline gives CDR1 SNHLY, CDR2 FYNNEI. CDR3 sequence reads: CASSDQGPPRPQHF. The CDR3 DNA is TGTGCCAGCAGTGATCAGGGCCCTCCGAGACCCCAGCATTTT.

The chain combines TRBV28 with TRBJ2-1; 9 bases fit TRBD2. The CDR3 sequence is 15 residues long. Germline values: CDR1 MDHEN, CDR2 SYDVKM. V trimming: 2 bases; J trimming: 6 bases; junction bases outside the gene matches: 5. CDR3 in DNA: TGTGCCAGCAGTTTAACGGGCGGGGGGGCCAATGAGCAGTTCTTC. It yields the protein CASSLTGGGANEQFF.

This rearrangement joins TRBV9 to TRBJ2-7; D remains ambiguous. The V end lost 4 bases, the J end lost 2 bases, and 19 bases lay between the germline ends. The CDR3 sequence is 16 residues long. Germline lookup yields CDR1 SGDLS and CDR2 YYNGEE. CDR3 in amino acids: CASSPGILDSAYEQYF. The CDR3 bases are TGTGCCAGCAGCCCGGGTATATTGGATTCCGCCTACGAGCAGTACTTC.

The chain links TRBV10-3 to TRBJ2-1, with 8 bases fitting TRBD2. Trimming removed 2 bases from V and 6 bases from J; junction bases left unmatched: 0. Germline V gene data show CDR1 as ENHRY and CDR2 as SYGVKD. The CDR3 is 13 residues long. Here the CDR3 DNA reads TGTGCCATCAGTGAGGCGGGGGGCAATGAGCAGTTCTTC. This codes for CAISEAGGNEQFF.

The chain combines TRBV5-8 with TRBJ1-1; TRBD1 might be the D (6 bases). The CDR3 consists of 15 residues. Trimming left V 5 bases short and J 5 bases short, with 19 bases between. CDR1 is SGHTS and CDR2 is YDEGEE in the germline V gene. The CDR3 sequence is CASSFTGIVGTEAFF. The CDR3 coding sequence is TGTGCCAGCAGTTTCACAGGGATCGTTGGTACTGAAGCTTTCTTT.

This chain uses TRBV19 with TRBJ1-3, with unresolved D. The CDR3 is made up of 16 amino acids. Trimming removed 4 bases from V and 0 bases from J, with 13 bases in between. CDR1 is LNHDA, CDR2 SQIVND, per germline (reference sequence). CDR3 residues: CASSTETLRSGNTIYF. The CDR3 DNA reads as TGTGCCAGTAGTACCGAGACCCTTCGCTCTGGAAACACCATATATTTT.

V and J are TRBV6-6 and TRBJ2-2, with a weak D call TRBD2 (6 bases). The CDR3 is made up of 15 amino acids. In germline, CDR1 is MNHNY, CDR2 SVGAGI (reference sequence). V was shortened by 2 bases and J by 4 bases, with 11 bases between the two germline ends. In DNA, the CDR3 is TGTGCCAGCAGTTACGAGTCTAGCGTCACCGGGGAGCTGTTTTTT. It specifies CASSYESSVTGELFF.

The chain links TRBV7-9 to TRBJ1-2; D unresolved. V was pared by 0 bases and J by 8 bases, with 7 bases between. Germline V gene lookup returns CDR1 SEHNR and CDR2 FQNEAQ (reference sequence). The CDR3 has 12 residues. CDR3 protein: CASSLASGGYTF. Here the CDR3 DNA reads TGTGCCAGCAGCTTAGCCTCGGGAGGCTACACCTTC.

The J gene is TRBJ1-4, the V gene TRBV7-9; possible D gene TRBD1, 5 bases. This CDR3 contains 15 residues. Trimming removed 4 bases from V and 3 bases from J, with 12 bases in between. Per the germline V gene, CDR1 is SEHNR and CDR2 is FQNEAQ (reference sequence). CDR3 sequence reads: CASSSDGGSNEKLFF. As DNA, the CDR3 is TGTGCCAGCAGCTCCGATGGGGGTTCTAATGAAAAACTGTTTTTT.

The CDR3 DNA reads TGTGCCAGCAGTGTGGGACCTAGCAATCAGCCCCAGCATTTT. Its translation is CASSVGPSNQPQHF. V usage is TRBV2 and J usage is TRBJ1-5; TRBD1 is a possible D gene (5 bases). Per germline, CDR1 SNHLY and CDR2 FYNNEI. The CDR3 is 14 residues long. Between the trimmed V and J ends, which lost 4 bases and 0 bases, there was a span of 7 bases.

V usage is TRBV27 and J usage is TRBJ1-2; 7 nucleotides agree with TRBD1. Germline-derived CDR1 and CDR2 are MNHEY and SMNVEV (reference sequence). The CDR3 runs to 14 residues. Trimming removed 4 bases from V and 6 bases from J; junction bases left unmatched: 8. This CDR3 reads CASSWRGTGDGYTF. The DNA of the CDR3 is TGTGCCAGCAGTTGGAGGGGCACAGGGGATGGCTACACCTTC.

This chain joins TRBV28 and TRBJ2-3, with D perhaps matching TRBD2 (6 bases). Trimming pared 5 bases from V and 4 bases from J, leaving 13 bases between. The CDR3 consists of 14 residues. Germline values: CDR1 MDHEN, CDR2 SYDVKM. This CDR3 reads CASSLPTSSDTQYF. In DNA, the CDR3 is TGTGCCAGCAGTCTCCCGACTAGTTCAGATACGCAGTATTTT.